This TCR beta chain was found in a study of blood T cell repertoires in COVID-19. Study details: Sample material is recorded as cDNA or gDNA derived from T cells, B-cell-depleted T cells, or PBMCs.

The authors' processing: From reference gene primer amplification, estimates of nucleated cell counts were derived. Clones were sequenced by immunoSEQ multiplex PCR, and TCRdb holds only the in-frame ones, with some missing. From that table come the V and J calls and clone size; the DNA was used to work out D and trimming. The table shows some 250,000 clones, with roughly 90% occurring only once. Unmatched junction bases numbered 15, after V lost 7 bases and J lost 3 bases. Germline V lookup: CDR1 MDHEN, CDR2 SYDVKM. This CDR3 is built from 17 residues. All enrollees were about 18 to 89 years old and from 20 to 30 US areas.

The receptor was derived from a woman in her twenties or thirties with acute COVID-19. Sequences were obtained from PBMCs or T cells enriched from blood (not recorded which). The chain links TRBV28 to TRBJ2-3, with TRBD2 matching 8 bases. The DNA of the CDR3 is TGTGCCAGCACTACCCTCCCCGGGACTAGGTCTACAGATACGCAGTATTTT. This encodes CASTTLPGTRSTDTQYF.